A selection of T cell receptor beta chains follows, all from one sample in a study of shared T cell receptors in the human thymus. Profiled with immunoSEQ multiplex PCR; TCRdb holds only in-frame clones, not every one. The sample gives 650,000 to 950,000 clones, roughly 85% of which show up once; 0.0095% to 0.011% is in the top ten. These sequences were also reported in another study, on human thymus T cells.

Sequenced sample: thymocytes. The source of these receptors is a girl under three years old with a congenital heart defect. CDR3s include the opening cysteine and the closing phenylalanine or tryptophan. D genes are given only for firm matches. Where a row states a size, it is once, few, many or the class of an expanded clone; other rows omit it.

cdr3_aa cdr3_nt j_call v_call clone_size d_call
CATSRRVLGAHTF TGTGCCACCAGCAGGCGGGTCTTGGGGGCGCATACCTTC TRBJ1-2 TRBV15 - -
CASSIGRGGERDTQYF TGTGCCAGTAGTATAGGGAGGGGAGGGGAGCGAGATACGCAGTATTTT TRBJ2-3 TRBV19 - TRBD2
CASSRTGQGRSPLHF TGTGCCAGCAGCCGTACGGGACAGGGAAGATCACCCCTCCACTTT TRBJ1-6 TRBV7-8 - TRBD1
CASSQEVSGGAEKTQYF TGTGCCAGCAGCCAAGAAGTCAGCGGGGGGGCCGAGAAGACCCAGTACTTC TRBJ2-5 TRBV14 few TRBD2
CSVEKVLKGHLHEQYF TGCAGCGTTGAAAAAGTCCTGAAGGGACACCTTCACGAGCAGTACTTC TRBJ2-7 TRBV29-1 - -
CASRPPSVAGSTDTQYF TGCGCCAGCCGCCCTCCGAGCGTAGCGGGGAGCACAGATACGCAGTATTTT TRBJ2-3 TRBV5-1 - TRBD2
CASSQETGPDSGNTIYF TGCGCCAGCAGCCAAGAGACAGGTCCCGACTCTGGAAACACCATATATTTT TRBJ1-3 TRBV4-1 - -
CASSQTERGPGNTIYF TGCGCCAGCAGCCAAACAGAAAGGGGGCCTGGAAACACCATATATTTT TRBJ1-3 TRBV4-1 - TRBD1
CASSGDRGWDNSPLHF TGTGCCAGCAGCGGGGACAGGGGTTGGGATAATTCACCCCTCCACTTT TRBJ1-6 TRBV7-9 once TRBD1
CASRRGTSYEQYF TGTGCCAGCAGACGCGGGACTTCCTACGAGCAGTACTTC TRBJ2-7 TRBV6-5 - -
CASSLDRVDTEAFF TGTGCCAGCAGCTTAGACAGGGTCGACACTGAAGCTTTCTTT TRBJ1-1 TRBV7-4 - -
CASSEESYNEQFF TGTGCCAGCAGCGAGGAGAGTTACAATGAGCAGTTCTTC TRBJ2-1 TRBV7-8 - -
CAWRAGNTEAFF TGTGCCTGGAGGGCGGGGAACACTGAAGCTTTCTTT TRBJ1-1 TRBV30 - -
CASSHRHNSPLHF TGTGCCAGCAGTCACCGACATAACTCACCCCTCCACTTT TRBJ1-6 TRBV6-5 - -
CASSKGTGRAFF TGTGCCAGTAGTAAAGGGACAGGGCGGGCTTTCTTT TRBJ1-1 TRBV19 - TRBD1
CASSLRSTSSALSDTQYF TGTGCCAGCAGTTTACGCTCGACTAGTAGCGCTTTGTCAGATACGCAGTATTTT TRBJ2-3 TRBV27 - -
CATSRVGEGTAQSSYNSPLHF TGTGCCACCAGCAGAGTGGGCGAAGGGACAGCTCAGAGCTCCTATAATTCACCCCTCCACTTT TRBJ1-6 TRBV15 - TRBD1
CASSEKDRLLSTEAFF TGTGCCAGCAGTGAAAAGGACAGGCTTTTGAGTACTGAAGCTTTCTTT TRBJ1-1 TRBV2 - TRBD1
CASSVAGDSQQANYGYTF TGTGCCAGCAGCGTAGCAGGGGACAGCCAACAAGCTAACTATGGCTACACCTTC TRBJ1-2 TRBV9 few TRBD1
CASSPTTLREWEQFF TGCGCCAGCAGCCCAACAACGTTGCGGGAGTGGGAGCAGTTCTTC TRBJ2-1 TRBV4-3 - TRBD2
CASSLDGTYEQYF TGTGCCAGCAGCCTGGACGGGACCTACGAGCAGTACTTC TRBJ2-7 TRBV27 once -
CASSARLAGEFNEQFF TGTGCCAGCAGTGCCCGACTAGCGGGGGAGTTTAATGAGCAGTTCTTC TRBJ2-1 TRBV27 - TRBD2
CSVEADRDRGMAQYF TGCAGCGTCGAGGCGGATCGGGACAGGGGTATGGCCCAGTACTTC TRBJ2-5 TRBV29-1 - TRBD1
CAWTGRAGANVLTF TGTGCCTGGACGGGTCGTGCTGGGGCCAACGTCCTGACTTTC TRBJ2-6 TRBV30 - -
CASSFSTGPSTDTQYF TGTGCCAGCAGCTTCTCGACAGGCCCTAGCACAGATACGCAGTATTTT TRBJ2-3 TRBV5-5 - -
CASSEAGLAGALSSYEQYF TGTGCCAGCAGTGAAGCGGGGCTAGCGGGGGCCCTTAGCTCCTACGAGCAGTACTTC TRBJ2-7 TRBV2 - TRBD2
CASSPLGQENSPLHF TGCGCCAGCAGCCCGTTGGGACAGGAAAATTCCCCCCTCCACTTT TRBJ1-6 TRBV4-1 - TRBD1
CASSIWTGPQETQYF TGTGCCAGCAGCATCTGGACAGGCCCCCAAGAGACCCAGTACTTC TRBJ2-5 TRBV21-1 - -
CASRTIGLAGVYEQYF TGTGCCAGCAGGACCATCGGACTAGCGGGGGTCTACGAGCAGTACTTC TRBJ2-7 TRBV2 once TRBD2
CAWRMSLRNSPLHF TGTGCCTGGAGAATGAGCCTCCGGAATTCACCCCTCCACTTT TRBJ1-6 TRBV30 - -
CASSGGGLLNTEAFF TGTGCCAGCAGTGGTGGTGGACTTCTGAACACTGAAGCTTTCTTT TRBJ1-1 TRBV2 - -
CASSPNIYRGPQDLDTEAFF TGTGCCAGCAGCCCCAACATATACAGGGGACCTCAAGATTTGGACACTGAAGCTTTCTTT TRBJ1-1 TRBV27 - TRBD1
CASSEASGADNEKLFF TGTGCCAGCAGCGAGGCCTCAGGGGCGGATAATGAAAAACTGTTTTTT TRBJ1-4 TRBV11-2 - -
CASSSHPTGVNTEAFF TGTGCCAGCAGCTCCCACCCGACAGGGGTGAACACTGAAGCTTTCTTT TRBJ1-1 TRBV5-4 - TRBD1
CASSQADRFGYSYNSPLHF TGCGCCAGCAGCCAAGCCGACAGGTTCGGATACTCCTATAATTCACCCCTCCACTTT TRBJ1-6 TRBV4-3 - -
CASSPTGGEAFF TGTGCCAGCAGCCCCACAGGGGGGGAGGCTTTCTTT TRBJ1-1 TRBV9 - TRBD1
CASSGGTSGGTPSYNEQFF TGCGCCAGCAGTGGCGGGACTAGCGGGGGAACCCCCTCCTACAATGAGCAGTTCTTC TRBJ2-1 TRBV10-1 - TRBD2
CASSLGPGLKGWEQYF TGCGCCAGCAGTTTGGGGCCAGGGTTAAAGGGTTGGGAGCAGTACTTC TRBJ2-7 TRBV10-2 - -
CASSPTGLGGYTF TGTGCCAGCAGCCCGACAGGTTTGGGTGGCTACACCTTC TRBJ1-2 TRBV5-8 once -
CATGKLAKNIQYF TGTGCCACGGGGAAACTAGCCAAAAACATTCAGTACTTC TRBJ2-4 TRBV10-3 - -
CSVRLAGGSTDTQYF TGCAGCGTTAGACTAGCGGGGGGGAGCACAGATACGCAGTATTTT TRBJ2-3 TRBV29-1 few TRBD2
CASRRDKWGTEAFF TGTGCCAGCAGGAGGGACAAGTGGGGCACTGAAGCTTTCTTT TRBJ1-1 TRBV6-1 - -
CASSPQGDFFNEQFF TGTGCCAGCAGCCCCCAGGGGGATTTCTTCAATGAGCAGTTCTTC TRBJ2-1 TRBV9 - TRBD1
CASSNLPNQPQHF TGTGCCAGCAGCAACTTACCAAATCAGCCCCAGCATTTT TRBJ1-5 TRBV5-6 - -
CASMGPNSPLHF TGTGCCAGCATGGGCCCCAATTCACCCCTCCACTTT TRBJ1-6 TRBV2 - -
CASSSHGGDEQYF TGTGCCAGCAGCTCTCACGGAGGGGACGAGCAGTACTTC TRBJ2-7 TRBV9 once -
CASSEYRGGNEKLFF TGTGCCAGCAGTGAATACAGGGGTGGTAATGAAAAACTGTTTTTT TRBJ1-4 TRBV25-1 - -
CSVETGTRNEQLF TGCAGCGTCGAGACAGGGACCCGCAATGAGCAGCTCTTC TRBJ2-1 TRBV29-1 - TRBD1
CASSQDPLLAGGTCEQFF TGCGCCAGCAGCCAAGATCCCCTGCTAGCGGGGGGGACTTGTGAGCAGTTCTTC TRBJ2-1 TRBV4-1 - TRBD2
CASSSLAGGADTQYF TGTGCCAGCAGCTCCCTAGCGGGGGGGGCGGATACGCAGTATTTT TRBJ2-3 TRBV7-2 - TRBD2
CASSLGTSPGQNEKLFF TGCGCCAGCAGCTTGGGGACTTCTCCTGGGCAAAATGAAAAACTGTTTTTT TRBJ1-4 TRBV5-1 - -
CASTFPHRENTDTQYF TGTGCCAGCACCTTCCCCCACCGGGAGAACACAGATACGCAGTATTTT TRBJ2-3 TRBV5-6 - -
CASSARGPGQGGNTIYF TGTGCCAGCAGCGCCAGGGGCCCCGGACAGGGTGGAAACACCATATATTTT TRBJ1-3 TRBV9 - TRBD1
CSLINRAFF TGCAGTCTTATTAATCGGGCTTTCTTT TRBJ1-1 TRBV20-1 - -
CATSSLDRDGEKLFF TGTGCCACCAGCAGCTTAGACAGGGATGGAGAAAAACTGTTTTTT TRBJ1-4 TRBV15 - TRBD1
CASSLGDDRTGELFF TGCGCCAGCAGCTTGGGGGATGACAGAACCGGGGAGCTGTTTTTT TRBJ2-2 TRBV5-1 - -
CASSDSRRGISNQPQHF TGTGCCAGCAGTGACTCGCGGAGAGGGATTAGCAATCAGCCCCAGCATTTT TRBJ1-5 TRBV2 - -
CASSWTGRSGDTQYF TGTGCCAGCAGCTGGACAGGGCGGAGTGGGGATACGCAGTATTTT TRBJ2-3 TRBV13 - TRBD1
CASSSTGGLLANYGYTF TGTGCCAGCAGCTCAACAGGGGGCCTTTTGGCTAACTATGGCTACACCTTC TRBJ1-2 TRBV5-4 - TRBD1
CASIGGVNTGELFF TGTGCCAGCATAGGGGGGGTGAATACCGGGGAGCTGTTTTTT TRBJ2-2 TRBV28 - -